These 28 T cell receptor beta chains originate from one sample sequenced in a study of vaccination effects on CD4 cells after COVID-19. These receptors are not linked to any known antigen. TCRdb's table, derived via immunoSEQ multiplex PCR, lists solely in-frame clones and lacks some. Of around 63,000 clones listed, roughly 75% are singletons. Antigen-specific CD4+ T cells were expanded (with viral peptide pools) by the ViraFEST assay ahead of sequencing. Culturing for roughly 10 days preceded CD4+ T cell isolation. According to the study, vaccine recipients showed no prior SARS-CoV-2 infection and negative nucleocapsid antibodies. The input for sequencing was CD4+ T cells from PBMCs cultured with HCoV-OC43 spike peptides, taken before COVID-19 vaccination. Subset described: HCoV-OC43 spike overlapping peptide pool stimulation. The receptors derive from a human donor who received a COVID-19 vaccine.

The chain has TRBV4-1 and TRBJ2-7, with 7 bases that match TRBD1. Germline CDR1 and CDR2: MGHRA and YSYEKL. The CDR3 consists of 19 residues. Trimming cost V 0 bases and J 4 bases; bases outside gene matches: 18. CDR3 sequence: CASSQEMGQRYTNSYEQYV. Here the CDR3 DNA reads TGCGCCAGCAGCCAAGAAATGGGACAGAGATATACAAACAGTTACGAGCAGTACGTC.

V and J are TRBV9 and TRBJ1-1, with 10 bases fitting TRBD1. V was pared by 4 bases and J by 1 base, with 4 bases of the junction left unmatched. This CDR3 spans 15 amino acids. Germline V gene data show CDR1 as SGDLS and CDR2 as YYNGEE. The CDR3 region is CASSSRTGGNTEAFF. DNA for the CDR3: TGTGCCAGCAGCTCCCGGACAGGGGGGAACACTGAAGCTTTCTTT.

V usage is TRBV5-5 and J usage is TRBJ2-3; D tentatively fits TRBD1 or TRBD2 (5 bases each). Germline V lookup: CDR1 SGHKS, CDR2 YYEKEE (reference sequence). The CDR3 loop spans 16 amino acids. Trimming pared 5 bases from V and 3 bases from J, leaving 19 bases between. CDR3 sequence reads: CASSPYTGTGTDTQYF. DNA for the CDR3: TGTGCCAGCAGTCCGTACACCGGGACCGGGACAGATACGCAGTATTTT.

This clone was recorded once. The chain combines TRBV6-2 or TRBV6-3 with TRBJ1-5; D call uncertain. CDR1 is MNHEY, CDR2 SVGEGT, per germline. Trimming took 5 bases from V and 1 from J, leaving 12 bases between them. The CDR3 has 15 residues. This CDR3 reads CASSPGLLSNQPQHF. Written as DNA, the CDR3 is TGTGCCAGCAGTCCCGGACTCCTCAGCAATCAGCCCCAGCATTTT.

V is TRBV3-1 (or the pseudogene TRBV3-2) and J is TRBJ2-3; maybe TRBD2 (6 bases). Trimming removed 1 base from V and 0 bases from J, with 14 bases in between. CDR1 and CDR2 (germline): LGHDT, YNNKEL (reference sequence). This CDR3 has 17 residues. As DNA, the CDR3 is TGTGCCAGCAGCCAAGGAGGATCGGGACTGAGCACAGATACGCAGTATTTT. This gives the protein CASSQGGSGLSTDTQYF.

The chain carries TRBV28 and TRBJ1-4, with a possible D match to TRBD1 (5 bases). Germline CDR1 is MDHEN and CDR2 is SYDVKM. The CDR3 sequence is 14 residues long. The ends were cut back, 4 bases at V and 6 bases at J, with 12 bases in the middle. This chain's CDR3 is CASSSRDRDEKLFF. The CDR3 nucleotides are TGTGCCAGCAGTTCGAGGGACCGTGATGAAAAACTGTTTTTT.

The CDR3 coding sequence is TGTGCCACCAGCAGAGACCCCGTAACCTCTAATTCACCCCTCCACTTT. Translation: CATSRDPVTSNSPLHF. The chain uses TRBV15 and TRBJ1-6; D is ambiguous. CDR1 is LNHNV and CDR2 is YYDKDF in the germline V gene (reference sequence). The V and J ends lost 0 bases and 6 bases respectively, with 12 bases between them. This CDR3 spans 16 amino acids.

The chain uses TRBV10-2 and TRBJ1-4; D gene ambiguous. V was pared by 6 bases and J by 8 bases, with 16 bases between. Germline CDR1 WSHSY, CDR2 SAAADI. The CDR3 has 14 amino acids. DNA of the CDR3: TGCGCCAGCAGCCCATCCCGGGTGGGGGAAAAACTGTTTTTT. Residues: CASSPSRVGEKLFF.

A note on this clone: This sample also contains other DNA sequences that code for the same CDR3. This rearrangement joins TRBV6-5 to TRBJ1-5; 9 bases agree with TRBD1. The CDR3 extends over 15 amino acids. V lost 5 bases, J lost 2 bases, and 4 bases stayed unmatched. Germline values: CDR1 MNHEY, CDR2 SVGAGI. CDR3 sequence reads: CASSTDRGGNQPQHF. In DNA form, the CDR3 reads TGTGCCAGCAGTACGGACAGGGGCGGCAATCAGCCCCAGCATTTT.

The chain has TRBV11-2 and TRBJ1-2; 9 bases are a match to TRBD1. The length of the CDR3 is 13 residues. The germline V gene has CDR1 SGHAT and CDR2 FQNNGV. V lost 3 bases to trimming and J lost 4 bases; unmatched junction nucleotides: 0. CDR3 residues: CASSLGQGYGYTF. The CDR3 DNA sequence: TGTGCCAGCAGCTTGGGACAGGGCTATGGCTACACCTTC.

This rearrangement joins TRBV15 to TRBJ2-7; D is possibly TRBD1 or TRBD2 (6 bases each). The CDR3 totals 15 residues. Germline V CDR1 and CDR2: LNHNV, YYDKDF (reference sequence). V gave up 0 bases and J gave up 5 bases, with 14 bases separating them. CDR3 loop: CATSREGRGEDEQYV. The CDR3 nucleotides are TGTGCCACCAGCAGAGAAGGAAGGGGGGAGGACGAGCAGTACGTC.

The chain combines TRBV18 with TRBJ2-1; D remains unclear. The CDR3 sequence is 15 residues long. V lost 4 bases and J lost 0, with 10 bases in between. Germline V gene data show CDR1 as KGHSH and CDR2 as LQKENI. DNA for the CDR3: TGTGCCAGCTCACGGGGTTATGGCTCCTACAATGAGCAGTTCTTC. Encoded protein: CASSRGYGSYNEQFF.

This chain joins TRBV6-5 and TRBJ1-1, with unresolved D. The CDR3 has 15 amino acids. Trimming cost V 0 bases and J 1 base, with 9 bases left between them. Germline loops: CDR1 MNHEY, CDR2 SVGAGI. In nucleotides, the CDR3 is TGTGCCAGCAGTTACTCTTACAGCAAGAACACTGAAGCTTTCTTT. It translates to CASSYSYSKNTEAFF.

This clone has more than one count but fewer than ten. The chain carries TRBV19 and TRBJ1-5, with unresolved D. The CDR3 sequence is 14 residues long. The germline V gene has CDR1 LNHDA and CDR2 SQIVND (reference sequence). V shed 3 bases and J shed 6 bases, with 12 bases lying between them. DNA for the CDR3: TGTGCCAGTAGTATCATGGATGGAGTTCAGCCCCAGCATTTT. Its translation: CASSIMDGVQPQHF.

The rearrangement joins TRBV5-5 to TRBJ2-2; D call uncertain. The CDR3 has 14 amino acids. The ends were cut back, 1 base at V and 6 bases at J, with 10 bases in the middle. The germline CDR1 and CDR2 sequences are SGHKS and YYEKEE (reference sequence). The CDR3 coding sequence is TGTGCCAGCAGCTTGTATCGGATTTCCGGGGAGCTGTTTTTT. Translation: CASSLYRISGELFF. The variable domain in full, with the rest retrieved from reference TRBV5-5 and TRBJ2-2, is DAGVTQSPTHLIKTRGQQVTLRCSPISGHKSVSWYQQVLGQGPQFIFQYYEKEERGRGNFPDRFSARQFPNYSSELNVNALLLGDSALYLCASSLYRISGELFFGEGSRLTVL.

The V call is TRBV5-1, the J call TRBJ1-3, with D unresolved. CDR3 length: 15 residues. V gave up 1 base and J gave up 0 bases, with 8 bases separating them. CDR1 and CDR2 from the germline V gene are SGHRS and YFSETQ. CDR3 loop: CASSLKGDSGNTIYF. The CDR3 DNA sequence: TGCGCCAGCAGCTTGAAGGGAGACTCTGGAAACACCATATATTTT.

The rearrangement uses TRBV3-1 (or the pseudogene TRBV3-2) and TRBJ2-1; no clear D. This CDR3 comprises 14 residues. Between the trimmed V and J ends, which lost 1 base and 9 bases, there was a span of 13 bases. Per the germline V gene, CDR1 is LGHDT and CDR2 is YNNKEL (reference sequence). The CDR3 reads CASSQGPVFGEQFF. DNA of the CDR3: TGTGCCAGCAGCCAAGGGCCAGTGTTTGGTGAGCAGTTCTTC.

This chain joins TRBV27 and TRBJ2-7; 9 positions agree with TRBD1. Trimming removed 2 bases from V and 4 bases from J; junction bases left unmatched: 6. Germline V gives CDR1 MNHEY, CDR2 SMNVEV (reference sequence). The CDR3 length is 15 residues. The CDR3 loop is CASSLAGQGGYEQYV. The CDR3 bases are TGTGCCAGCAGTTTAGCGGGACAGGGAGGGTACGAGCAGTACGTC.

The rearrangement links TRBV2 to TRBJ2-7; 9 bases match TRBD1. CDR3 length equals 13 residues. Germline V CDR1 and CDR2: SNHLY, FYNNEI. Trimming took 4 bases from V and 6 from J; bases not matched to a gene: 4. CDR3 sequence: CASSAGQGFEQYV. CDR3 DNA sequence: TGTGCCAGCAGTGCTGGACAGGGGTTCGAGCAGTACGTC.

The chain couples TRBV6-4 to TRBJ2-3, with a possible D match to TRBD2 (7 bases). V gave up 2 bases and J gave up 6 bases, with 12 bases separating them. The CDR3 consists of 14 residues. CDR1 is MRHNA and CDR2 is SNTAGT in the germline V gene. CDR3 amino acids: CASSDGGARDTQYF. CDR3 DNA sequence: TGTGCCAGCAGTGACGGGGGGGCCCGTGATACGCAGTATTTT.

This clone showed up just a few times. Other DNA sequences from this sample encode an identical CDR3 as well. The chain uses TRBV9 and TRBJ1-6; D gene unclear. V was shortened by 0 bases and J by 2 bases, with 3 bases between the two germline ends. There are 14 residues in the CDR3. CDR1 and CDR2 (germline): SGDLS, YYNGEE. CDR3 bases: TGTGCCAGCAGCGTAGACCCCTATAATTCACCCCTCCACTTT. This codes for CASSVDPYNSPLHF.

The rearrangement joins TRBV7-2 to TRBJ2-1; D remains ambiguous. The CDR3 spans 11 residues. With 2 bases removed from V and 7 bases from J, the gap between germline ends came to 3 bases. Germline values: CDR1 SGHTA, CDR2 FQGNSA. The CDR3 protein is CASSLINEQFF. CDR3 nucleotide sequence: TGTGCCAGCAGCTTAATAAATGAGCAGTTCTTC.

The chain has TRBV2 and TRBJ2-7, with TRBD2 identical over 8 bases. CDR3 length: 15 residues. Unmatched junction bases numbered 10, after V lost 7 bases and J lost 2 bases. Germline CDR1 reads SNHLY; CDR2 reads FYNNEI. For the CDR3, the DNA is TGTGCCAGCAAACCTAGCGGGCGTCAGCCCTACGAGCAGTACGTC. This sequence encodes CASKPSGRQPYEQYV.

This chain's CDR3 is CASSQALLNTGELFF. Written as DNA, the CDR3 is TGTGCCAGCAGCCAAGCCCTGCTGAACACCGGGGAGCTGTTTTTT. The rearrangement joins TRBV3-1 (or the pseudogene TRBV3-2) to TRBJ2-2, with unresolved D. With 1 base removed from V and 1 base from J, the gap between germline ends came to 7 bases. Germline loops: CDR1 LGHDT, CDR2 YNNKEL (reference sequence). This CDR3 region has 15 residues.

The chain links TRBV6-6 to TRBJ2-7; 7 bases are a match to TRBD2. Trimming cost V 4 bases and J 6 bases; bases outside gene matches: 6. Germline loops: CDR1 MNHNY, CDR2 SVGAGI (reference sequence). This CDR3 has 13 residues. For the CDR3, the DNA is TGTGCCAGCAGTTCTCAGGGAGGGTTCGAGCAGTACGTC. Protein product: CASSSQGGFEQYV.

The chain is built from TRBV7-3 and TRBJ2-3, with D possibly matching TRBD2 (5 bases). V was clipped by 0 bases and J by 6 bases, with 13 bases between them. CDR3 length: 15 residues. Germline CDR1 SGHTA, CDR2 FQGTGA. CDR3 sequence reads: CASSLTGEQSDTQYF. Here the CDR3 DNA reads TGTGCCAGCAGCTTAACCGGGGAACAGTCGGATACGCAGTATTTT.

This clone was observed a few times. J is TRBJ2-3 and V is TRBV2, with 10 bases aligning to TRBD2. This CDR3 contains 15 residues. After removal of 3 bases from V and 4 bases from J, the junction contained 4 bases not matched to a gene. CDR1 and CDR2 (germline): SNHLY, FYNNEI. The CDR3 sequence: CASSDPGLAADTQYF. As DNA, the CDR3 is TGTGCCAGCAGTGACCCCGGACTAGCGGCAGATACGCAGTATTTT. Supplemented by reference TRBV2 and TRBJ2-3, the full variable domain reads EPEVTQTPSHQVTQMGQEVILRCVPISNHLYFYWYRQILGQKVEFLVSFYNNEISEKSEIFDDQFSVERPDGSNFTLKIRSTKLEDSAMYFCASSDPGLAADTQYFGPGTRLTVL.

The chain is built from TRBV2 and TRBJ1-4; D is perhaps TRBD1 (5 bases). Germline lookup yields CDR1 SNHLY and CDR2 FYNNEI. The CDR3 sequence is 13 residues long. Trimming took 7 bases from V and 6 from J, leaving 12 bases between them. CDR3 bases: TGTGCCAGCATAGGGACTTGGGATGAAAAACTGTTTTTT. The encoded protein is CASIGTWDEKLFF.